Included here is one TCR beta chain sequence, with context. TCRdb called the 5' RACE reads again in MiXCR, with one record for every CDR3 protein. The data contain around 350,000 distinct CDR3 sequences, roughly 10% of them singletons. CDR1 GTSNPN and CDR2 SVGIG come from the germline V gene (reference sequence). The ends were cut back, 2 bases at V and 5 bases at J, with 10 bases in the middle. The length of the CDR3 is 12 residues. These data are taken from a study of T cells after yellow fever vaccination. About the research overall: SMART-Seq v4 Ultra Low Input handled preparation of low-cell-number fractions.

This chain joins TRBV30 and TRBJ2-7, with D possibly matching TRBD1 (5 bases). Sequenced material: PBMCs, taken on the day of the first yellow fever vaccination. The sequence derives from a young man who received the YFV17D yellow fever vaccine. The chain's CDR3 is CAWSNDSDEQYF. The CDR3 DNA follows: TGTGCCTGGAGTAACGACAGTGACGAGCAGTACTTC.